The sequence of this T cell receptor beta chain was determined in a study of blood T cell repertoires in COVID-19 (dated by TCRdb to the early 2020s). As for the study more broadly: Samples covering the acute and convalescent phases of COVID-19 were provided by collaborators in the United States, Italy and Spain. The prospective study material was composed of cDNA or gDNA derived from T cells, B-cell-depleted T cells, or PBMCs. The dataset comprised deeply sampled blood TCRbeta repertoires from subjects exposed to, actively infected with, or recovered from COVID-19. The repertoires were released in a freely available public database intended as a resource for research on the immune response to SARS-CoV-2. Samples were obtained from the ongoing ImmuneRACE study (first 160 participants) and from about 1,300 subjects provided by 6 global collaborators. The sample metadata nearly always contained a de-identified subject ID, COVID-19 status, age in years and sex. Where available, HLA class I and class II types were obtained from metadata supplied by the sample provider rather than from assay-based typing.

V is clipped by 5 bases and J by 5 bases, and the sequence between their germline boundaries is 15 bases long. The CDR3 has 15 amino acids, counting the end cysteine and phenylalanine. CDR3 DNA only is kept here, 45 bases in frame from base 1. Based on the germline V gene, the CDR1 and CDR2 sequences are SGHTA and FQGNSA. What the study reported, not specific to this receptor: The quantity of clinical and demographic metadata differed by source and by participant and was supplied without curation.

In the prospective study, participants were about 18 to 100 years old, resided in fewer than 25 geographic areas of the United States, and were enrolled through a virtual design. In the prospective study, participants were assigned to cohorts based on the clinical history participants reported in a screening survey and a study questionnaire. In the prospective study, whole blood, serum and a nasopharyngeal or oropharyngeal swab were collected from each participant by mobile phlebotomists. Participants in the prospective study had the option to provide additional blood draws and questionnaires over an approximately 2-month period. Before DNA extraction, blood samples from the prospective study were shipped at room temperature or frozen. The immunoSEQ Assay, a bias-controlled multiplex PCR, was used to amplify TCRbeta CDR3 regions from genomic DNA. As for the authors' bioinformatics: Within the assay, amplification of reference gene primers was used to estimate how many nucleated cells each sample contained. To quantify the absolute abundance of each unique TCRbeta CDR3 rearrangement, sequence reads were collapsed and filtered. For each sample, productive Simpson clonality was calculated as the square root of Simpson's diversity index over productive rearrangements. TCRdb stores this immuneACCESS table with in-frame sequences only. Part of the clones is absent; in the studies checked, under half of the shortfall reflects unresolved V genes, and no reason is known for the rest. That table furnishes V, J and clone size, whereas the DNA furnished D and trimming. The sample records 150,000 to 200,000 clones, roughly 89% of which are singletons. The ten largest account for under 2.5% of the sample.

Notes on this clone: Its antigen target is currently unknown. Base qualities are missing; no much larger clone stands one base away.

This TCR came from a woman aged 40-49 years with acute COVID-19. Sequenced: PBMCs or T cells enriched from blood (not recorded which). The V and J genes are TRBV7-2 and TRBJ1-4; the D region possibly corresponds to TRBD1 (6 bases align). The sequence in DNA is TGTGCCAGCAGCAGAAGAGGGGGAGAGAATGAAAAACTGTTTTTT. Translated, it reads CASSRRGGENEKLFF.